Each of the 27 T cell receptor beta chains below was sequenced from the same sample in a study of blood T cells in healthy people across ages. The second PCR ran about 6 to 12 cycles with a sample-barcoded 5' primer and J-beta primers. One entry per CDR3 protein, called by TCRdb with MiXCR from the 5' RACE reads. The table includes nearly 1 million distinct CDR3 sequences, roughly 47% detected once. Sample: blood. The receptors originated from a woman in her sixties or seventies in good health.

This CDR3 reads CASSQDPGRRETQYF. The CDR3, as DNA: TGCGCCAGCAGCCAAGATCCCGGCCGGAGGGAGACCCAGTACTTC. The chain couples TRBV4-1 to TRBJ2-5; D is possibly TRBD2 (5 bases). This CDR3 region has 15 residues. V was cut by 0 bases and J by 5 bases, with 13 bases left in between. Germline V gene sequence: CDR1 MGHRA, CDR2 YSYEKL.

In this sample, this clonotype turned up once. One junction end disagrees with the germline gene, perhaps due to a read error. CDR3 DNA sequence: TGCAGCGTTGATTCGGGATCCGGGGCCAACGTCCCGACTTTC. Protein product: CSVDSGSGANVPTF. The J gene is TRBJ2-6, the V gene TRBV29-1; D is tentatively TRBD1 or TRBD2 (5 bases each). Germline V gene sequence: CDR1 SQVTM, CDR2 ANQGSEA. This CDR3 contains 14 residues.

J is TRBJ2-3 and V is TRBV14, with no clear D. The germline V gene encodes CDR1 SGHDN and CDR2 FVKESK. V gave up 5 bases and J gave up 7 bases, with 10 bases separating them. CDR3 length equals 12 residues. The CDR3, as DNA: TGTGCCAGCAGCTCCACGCTATATACGCAGTATTTT. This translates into CASSSTLYTQYF.

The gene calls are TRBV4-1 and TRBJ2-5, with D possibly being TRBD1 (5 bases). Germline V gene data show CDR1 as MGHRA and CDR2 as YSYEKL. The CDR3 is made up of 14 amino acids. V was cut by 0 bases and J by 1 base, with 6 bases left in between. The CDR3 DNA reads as TGCGCCAGCAGCCAAGAAGGGGCCCAAGAGACCCAGTACTTC. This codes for CASSQEGAQETQYF.

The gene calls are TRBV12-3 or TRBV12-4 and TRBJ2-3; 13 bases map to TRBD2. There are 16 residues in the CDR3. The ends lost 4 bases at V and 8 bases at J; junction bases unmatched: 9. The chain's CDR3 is CASSYPTSGRAFTQYF. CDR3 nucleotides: TGTGCCAGCAGTTACCCTACTAGCGGGAGGGCCTTTACGCAGTATTTT.

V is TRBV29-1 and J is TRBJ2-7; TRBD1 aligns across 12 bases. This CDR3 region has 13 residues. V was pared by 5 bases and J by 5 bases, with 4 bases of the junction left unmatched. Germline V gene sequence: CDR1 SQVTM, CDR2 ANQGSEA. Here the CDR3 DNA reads TGCAGCGTTAGGGACAGGGGGCCCGACGAGCAGTACTTC. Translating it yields CSVRDRGPDEQYF.

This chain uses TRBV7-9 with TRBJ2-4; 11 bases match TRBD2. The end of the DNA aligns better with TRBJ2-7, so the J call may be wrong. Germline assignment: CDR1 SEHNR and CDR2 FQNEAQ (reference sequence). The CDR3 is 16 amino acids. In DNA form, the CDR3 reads TGTGCCAGCAGCTCTTTAACTAGCGGGAGACCCTACGAGCAGTACTTC. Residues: CASSSLTSGRPYEQYF.

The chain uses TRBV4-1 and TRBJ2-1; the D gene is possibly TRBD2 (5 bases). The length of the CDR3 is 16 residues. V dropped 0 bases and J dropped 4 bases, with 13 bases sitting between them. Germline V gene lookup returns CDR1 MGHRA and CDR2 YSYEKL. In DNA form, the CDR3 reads TGCGCCAGCAGCCAAGAGGCCTGGAGCGGTTACAATGAGCAGTTCTTC. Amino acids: CASSQEAWSGYNEQFF.

The CDR3 DNA sequence: TGCAGTGCTAGGGGGTCGGGGGTTGGAAAAGATACGCAGTATTTT. Protein product: CSARGSGVGKDTQYF. V usage is TRBV20-1 and J usage is TRBJ2-3, with D maybe TRBD2 (6 bases). The V end lost 3 bases, the J end lost 5 bases, and 18 bases lay between the germline ends. Germline CDR1 reads DFQATT; CDR2 reads SNEGSKA (reference sequence). The CDR3 totals 15 residues.

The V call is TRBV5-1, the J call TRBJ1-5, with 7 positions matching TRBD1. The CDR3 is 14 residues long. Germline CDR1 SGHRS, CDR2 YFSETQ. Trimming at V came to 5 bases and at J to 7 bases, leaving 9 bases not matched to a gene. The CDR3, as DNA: TGCGCCAGCAGTCTGTTCGGGACAGAACAGCCCCAGCATTTT. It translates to CASSLFGTEQPQHF.

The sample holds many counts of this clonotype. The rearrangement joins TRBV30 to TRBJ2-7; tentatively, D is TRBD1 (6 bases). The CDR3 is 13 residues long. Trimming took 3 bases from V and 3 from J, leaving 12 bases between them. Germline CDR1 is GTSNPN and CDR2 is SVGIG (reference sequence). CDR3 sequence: CAWSSWTDYEQYF. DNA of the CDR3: TGTGCCTGGAGCTCTTGGACAGACTACGAGCAGTACTTC.

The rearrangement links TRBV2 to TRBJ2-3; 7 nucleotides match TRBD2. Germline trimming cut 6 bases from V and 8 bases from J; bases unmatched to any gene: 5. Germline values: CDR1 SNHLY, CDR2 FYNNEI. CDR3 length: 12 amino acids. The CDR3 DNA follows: TGTGCCAGCAGCCGACTAGCTCTTACGCAGTATTTT. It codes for CASSRLALTQYF.

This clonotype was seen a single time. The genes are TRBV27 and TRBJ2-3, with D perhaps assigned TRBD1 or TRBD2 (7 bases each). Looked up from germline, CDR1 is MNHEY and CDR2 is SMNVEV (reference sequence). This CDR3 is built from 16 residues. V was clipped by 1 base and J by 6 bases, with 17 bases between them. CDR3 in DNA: TGTGCCAGCAGTTTATTTCAGGGGGAGGGGGCGGATACGCAGTATTTT. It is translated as CASSLFQGEGADTQYF.

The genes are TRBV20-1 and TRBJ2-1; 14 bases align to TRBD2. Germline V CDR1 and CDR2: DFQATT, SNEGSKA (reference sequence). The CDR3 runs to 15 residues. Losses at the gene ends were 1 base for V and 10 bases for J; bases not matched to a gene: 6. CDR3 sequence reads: CSARATSGRATEQFF. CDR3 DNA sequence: TGCAGTGCTAGAGCGACTAGCGGGAGGGCTACGGAGCAGTTCTTC.

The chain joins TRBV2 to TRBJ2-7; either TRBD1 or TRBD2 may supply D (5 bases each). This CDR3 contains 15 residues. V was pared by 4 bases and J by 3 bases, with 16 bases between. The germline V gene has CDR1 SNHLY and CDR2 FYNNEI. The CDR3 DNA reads TGTGCCAGCAGTGTAATTACAGGAGGTGTCTACGAGCAGTACTTC. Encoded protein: CASSVITGGVYEQYF.

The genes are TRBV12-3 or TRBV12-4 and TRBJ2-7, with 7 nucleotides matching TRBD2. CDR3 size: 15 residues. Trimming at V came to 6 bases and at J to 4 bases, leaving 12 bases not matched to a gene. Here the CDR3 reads CASRYAGVSRYEQYF. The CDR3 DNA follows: TGTGCCAGCAGATACGCGGGAGTATCCCGATACGAGCAGTACTTC.

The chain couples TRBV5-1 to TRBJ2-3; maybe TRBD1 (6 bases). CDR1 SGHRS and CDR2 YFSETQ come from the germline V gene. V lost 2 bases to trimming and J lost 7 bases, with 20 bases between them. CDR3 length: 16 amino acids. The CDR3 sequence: CASSLTGQPNTNTQYF. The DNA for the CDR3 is TGCGCCAGCAGCTTAACAGGGCAACCAAACACCAATACGCAGTATTTT.

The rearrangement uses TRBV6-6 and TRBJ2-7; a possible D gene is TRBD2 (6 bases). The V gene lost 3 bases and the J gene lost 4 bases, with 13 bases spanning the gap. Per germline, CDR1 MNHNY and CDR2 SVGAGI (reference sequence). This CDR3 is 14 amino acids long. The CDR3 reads CASSYPGLTYEQYF. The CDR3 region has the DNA TGTGCCAGCAGTTATCCGGGACTTACTTACGAGCAGTACTTC.

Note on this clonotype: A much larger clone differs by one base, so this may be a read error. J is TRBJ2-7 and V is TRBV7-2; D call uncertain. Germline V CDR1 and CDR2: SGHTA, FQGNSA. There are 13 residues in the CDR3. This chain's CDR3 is CARSPQGPYEQYF. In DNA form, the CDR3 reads TGTGCCCGCAGCCCACAAGGACCCTACGAGCAGTACTTC.

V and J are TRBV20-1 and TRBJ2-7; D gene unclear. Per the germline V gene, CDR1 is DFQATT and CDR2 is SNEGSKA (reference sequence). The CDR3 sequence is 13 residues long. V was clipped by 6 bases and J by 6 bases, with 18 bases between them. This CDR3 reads CSAQQRPSSEQYF. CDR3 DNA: TGCAGTGCGCAACAGCGTCCCAGTTCCGAGCAGTACTTC.

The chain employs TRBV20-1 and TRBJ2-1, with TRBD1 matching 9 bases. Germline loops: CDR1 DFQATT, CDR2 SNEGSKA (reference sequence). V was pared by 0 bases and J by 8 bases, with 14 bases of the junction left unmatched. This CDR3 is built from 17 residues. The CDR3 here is CSARDLQTGTGSHEQFF. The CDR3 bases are TGCAGTGCTAGAGATTTACAAACCGGGACAGGGAGTCATGAGCAGTTCTTC.

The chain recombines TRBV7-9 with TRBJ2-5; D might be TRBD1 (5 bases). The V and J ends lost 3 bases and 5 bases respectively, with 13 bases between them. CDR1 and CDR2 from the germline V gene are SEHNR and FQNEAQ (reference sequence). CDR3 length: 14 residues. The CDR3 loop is CASSFSQGLETQYF. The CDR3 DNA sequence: TGTGCCAGCAGCTTCTCGCAGGGTTTGGAGACCCAGTACTTC. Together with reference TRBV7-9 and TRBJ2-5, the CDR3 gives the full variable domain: DTGVSQNPRHKITKRGQNVTFRCDPISEHNRLYWYRQTLGQGPEFLTYFQNEAQLEKSRLLSDRFSAERPKGSFSTLEIQRTEQGDSAMYLCASSFSQGLETQYFGPGTRLLVL.

CDR3 protein: CASSLELAGAVYEQYF. CDR3 bases: TGTGCCAGCAGCTTAGAACTAGCGGGAGCGGTTTACGAGCAGTACTTC. The rearrangement links TRBV7-8 to TRBJ2-7; TRBD2 agrees at 11 bases. The trim removed 1 base at V and 4 bases at J, leaving 6 bases unmatched. The germline V gene encodes CDR1 SGHVS and CDR2 FQNEAQ. This CDR3 region has 16 residues.

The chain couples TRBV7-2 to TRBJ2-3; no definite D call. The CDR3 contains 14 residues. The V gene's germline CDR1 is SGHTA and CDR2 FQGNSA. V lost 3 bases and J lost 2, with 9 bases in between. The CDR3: CASSFRTSTDTQYF. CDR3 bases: TGTGCCAGCAGCTTCCGGACCTCCACAGATACGCAGTATTTT.

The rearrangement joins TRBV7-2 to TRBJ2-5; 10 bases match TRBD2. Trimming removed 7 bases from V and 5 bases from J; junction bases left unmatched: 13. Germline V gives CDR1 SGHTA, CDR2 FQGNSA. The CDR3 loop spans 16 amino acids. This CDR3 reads CASTIGPSGSWETQYF. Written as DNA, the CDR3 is TGTGCCAGCACGATAGGACCTAGCGGGAGTTGGGAGACCCAGTACTTC. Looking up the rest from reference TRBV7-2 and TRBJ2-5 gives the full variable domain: GAGVSQSPSNKVTEKGKDVELRCDPISGHTALYWYRQSLGQGLEFLIYFQGNSAPDKSGLPSDRFSAERTGGSVSTLTIQRTQQEDSAVYLCASTIGPSGSWETQYFGPGTRLLVL.

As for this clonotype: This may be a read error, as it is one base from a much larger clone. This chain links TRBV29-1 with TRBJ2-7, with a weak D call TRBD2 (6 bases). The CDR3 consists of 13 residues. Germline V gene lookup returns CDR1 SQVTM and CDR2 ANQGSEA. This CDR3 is CCVERDFSYEQYF. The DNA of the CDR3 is TGCTGCGTTGAAAGGGACTTCTCCTACGAGCAGTACTTC.

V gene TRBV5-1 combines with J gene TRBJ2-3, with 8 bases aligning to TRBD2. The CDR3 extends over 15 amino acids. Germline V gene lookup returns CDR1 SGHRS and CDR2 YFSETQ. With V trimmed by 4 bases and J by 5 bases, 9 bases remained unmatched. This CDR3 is CASSRTGGSGDTQYF. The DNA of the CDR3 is TGCGCCAGCAGCCGAACGGGAGGGTCGGGAGATACGCAGTATTTT.